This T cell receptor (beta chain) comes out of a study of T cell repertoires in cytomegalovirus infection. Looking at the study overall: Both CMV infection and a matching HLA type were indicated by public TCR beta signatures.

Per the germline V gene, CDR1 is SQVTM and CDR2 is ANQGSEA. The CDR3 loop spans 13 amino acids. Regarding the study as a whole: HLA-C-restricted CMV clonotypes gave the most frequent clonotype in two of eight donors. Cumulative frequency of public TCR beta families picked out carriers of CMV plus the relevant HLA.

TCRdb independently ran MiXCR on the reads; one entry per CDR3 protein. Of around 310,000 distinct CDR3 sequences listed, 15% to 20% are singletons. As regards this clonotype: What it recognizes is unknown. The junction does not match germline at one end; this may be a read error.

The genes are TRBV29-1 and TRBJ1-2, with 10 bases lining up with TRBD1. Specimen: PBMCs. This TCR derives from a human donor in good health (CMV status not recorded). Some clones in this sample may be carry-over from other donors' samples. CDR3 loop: CSVGTGETYVYTF. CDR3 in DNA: TGCAGCGTGGGGACAGGGGAGACCTATGTCTACACCTTC.